These 5 T cell receptor beta chains were all obtained from the same sample, sequenced in a study of blood T cell repertoires in COVID-19. Clones were sequenced by immunoSEQ multiplex PCR, and TCRdb holds only the in-frame ones, with some missing. The sample comprises some 230,000 clones, around 89% of which are singletons, and approximately 3.4% rests with the top ten. Sequencing used PBMCs or T cells enriched from blood (not recorded which). Every receptor here comes from a woman in her late teens or twenties in a cohort exposed to, infected with or recovered from COVID-19 (not recorded which).

The chain combines TRBV4-1 with TRBJ2-1; D is perhaps TRBD2 (5 bases). CDR3 size: 16 residues. Trimming pared 6 bases from V and 0 bases from J, leaving 15 bases between. Germline CDR1 reads MGHRA; CDR2 reads YSYEKL. In DNA form, the CDR3 reads TGCGCCAGCAGTTTCATTAGCGCCAACTCCTACAATGAGCAGTTCTTC. Encoded protein: CASSFISANSYNEQFF.

The chain employs TRBV3-1 (or the pseudogene TRBV3-2) and TRBJ1-6; no clear D gene. V shed 0 bases and J shed 4 bases, with 7 bases lying between them. CDR1 LGHDT and CDR2 YNNKEL come from the germline V gene (reference sequence). The CDR3 sequence is 15 residues long. Here the CDR3 reads CASSQETSYNSPLHF. CDR3 DNA sequence: TGTGCCAGCAGCCAAGAGACAAGTTATAATTCACCCCTCCACTTT.

The chain joins TRBV18 to TRBJ1-3; 7 nucleotides match TRBD1. Germline CDR1 KGHSH, CDR2 LQKENI. Trimming at V came to 3 bases and at J to 3 bases, leaving 8 bases not matched to a gene. The CDR3 is 16 residues long. The CDR3: CASSPLTGTLGNTIYF. The CDR3 DNA is TGTGCCAGCTCACCCCTGACAGGGACACTTGGAAACACCATATATTTT.

This clone was seen just once. The chain joins TRBV28 to TRBJ1-5; perhaps TRBD1 as D (6 bases). Germline loops: CDR1 MDHEN, CDR2 SYDVKM. Trimming cost V 2 bases and J 3 bases, with 8 bases left between them. This CDR3 spans 14 amino acids. The chain's CDR3 is CASSLDRFNQPQHF. As DNA, the CDR3 is TGTGCCAGCAGTTTAGACAGGTTCAATCAGCCCCAGCATTTT.

This chain connects TRBV20-1 to TRBJ2-7; weak D call: TRBD2 (6 bases). The V end lost 3 bases, the J end lost 5 bases, and 11 bases lay between the germline ends. The germline V gene encodes CDR1 DFQATT and CDR2 SNEGSKA (reference sequence). The CDR3 contains 12 residues. The CDR3 loop is CSASRGTDEQYF. As DNA, the CDR3 is TGCAGTGCTAGTCGGGGGACTGACGAGCAGTACTTC.